Following are 4 T cell receptor beta chains from one sample sequenced in a study of vaccination effects on CD4 cells after COVID-19 (dated by TCRdb to between 2021 and 2023). After around ten days of culture, CD4+ T cells were isolated with the EasySep CD4+ T cell isolation kit. Library preparation employed the immunoSEQ multiplex PCR assay. TCRdb took this table from immuneACCESS and kept in-frame rearrangements with V and J called. Such tables lack part of the clones; where checked against another copy, unresolved V genes explain under half of the gap, and the rest is unexplained. A total of some 49,000 clones appear in this sample, around four fifths of them only once. Around 7.9% of the sample comes from the top ten. These TCRs' antigens remain unknown. This material consisted of CD4+ T cells from PBMCs cultured without peptide, taken before COVID-19 vaccination. Receptors were obtained from a human donor who had a prior SARS-CoV-2 infection.

The V and J genes are TRBV25-1 and TRBJ1-1; D uncertain. Germline CDR1 reads MGHDK; CDR2 reads SYGVNS. The V end was cut by 5 bases, the J end by 1 base, with 11 bases between. This CDR3 has 14 residues. CDR3 sequence (DNA): TGTGCCAGCAGTCCCCTTGGAGAGAACACTGAAGCTTTCTTT. Amino acid sequence: CASSPLGENTEAFF.

This clone occurred a few times. This chain uses TRBV2 with TRBJ1-1, with D tentatively TRBD1 (5 bases). The germline CDR1 and CDR2 sequences are SNHLY and FYNNEI. The V and J ends lost 11 bases and 4 bases respectively, with 32 bases between them. There are 18 residues in the CDR3. CDR3 in amino acids: CAGEYAPGTPTLITEAFF. Here the CDR3 DNA reads TGTGCCGGCGAATACGCCCCCGGGACGCCAACTCTGATCACTGAAGCTTTCTTT.

This chain joins TRBV4-2 and TRBJ2-1, with a possible D match to TRBD2 (5 bases). CDR1 is LGHNA and CDR2 is YNFKEQ in the germline V gene. The CDR3 totals 16 residues. The V and J ends lost 0 bases and 4 bases respectively, with 13 bases between them. The DNA for the CDR3 is TGTGCCAGCAGCCAAGATCGGAGGTTGTCGTACAATGAGCAGTTCTTC. Its protein product is CASSQDRRLSYNEQFF.

CDR3 amino acids: CASSAGQGNNIQYF. As DNA, the CDR3 is TGTGCCAGCAGCGCGGGACAGGGGAACAACATTCAGTACTTC. The chain carries TRBV9 and TRBJ2-4; 10 bases align to TRBD1. Germline V gene lookup returns CDR1 SGDLS and CDR2 YYNGEE. The CDR3 is 14 amino acids. V trimming: 3 bases; J trimming: 7 bases; junction bases outside the gene matches: 4.